Here is one T cell receptor beta chain with its context. These data come from a study of blood T cell repertoires in COVID-19. Study-level background: Samples representing acute and convalescent COVID-19 were sourced from the United States, Italy and Spain. Nucleic acid was either cDNA or gDNA, and it came from T cells, B-cell-depleted T cells, or PBMCs.

V lost 1 base, J lost 3 bases, and 5 bases stayed unmatched. This CDR3 comprises 16 residues. Germline V gene lookup returns CDR1 MGHRA and CDR2 YSYEKL. Authors' analysis steps: Quantification of nucleated cells was approximated via reference gene primer amplification. TCRdb keeps only in-frame clones here, not all; method: immunoSEQ multiplex PCR. The D gene and trimming were derived from the DNA, and the V and J assignments and clone size from that table. The table lists under 45,000 clones, 65% to 85% of them singletons, with less than 45% in the top ten. The rearrangement uses TRBV4-1 and TRBJ2-7; 11 bases are a match to TRBD2. The sequence derives from a woman over 75 with active or convalescent COVID-19. Sequencing was carried out using peripheral blood. CDR3: CASSQGLAGGHYEQYF. The CDR3 DNA is TGCGCCAGCAGCCAAGGCCTAGCGGGAGGTCACTACGAGCAGTACTTC.